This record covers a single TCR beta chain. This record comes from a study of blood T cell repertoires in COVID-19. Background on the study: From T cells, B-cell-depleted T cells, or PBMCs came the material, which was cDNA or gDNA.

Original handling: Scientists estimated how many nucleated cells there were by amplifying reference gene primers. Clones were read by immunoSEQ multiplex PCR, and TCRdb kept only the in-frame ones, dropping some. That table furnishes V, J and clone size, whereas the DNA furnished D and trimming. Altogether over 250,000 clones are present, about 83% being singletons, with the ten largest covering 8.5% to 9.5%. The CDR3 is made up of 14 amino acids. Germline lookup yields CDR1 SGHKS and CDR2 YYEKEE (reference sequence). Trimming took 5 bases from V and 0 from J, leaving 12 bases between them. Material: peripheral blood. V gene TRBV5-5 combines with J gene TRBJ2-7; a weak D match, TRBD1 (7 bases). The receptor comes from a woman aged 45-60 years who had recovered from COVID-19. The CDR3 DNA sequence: TGTGCCAGCAGTTACCAGGGGGGCTCCTACGAGCAGTACTTC. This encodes CASSYQGGSYEQYF.